The table lists the clone carrying this T cell receptor (beta chain) with a count of one. This CDR3 is built from 16 residues. The germline V and J ends were trimmed by 5 bases and 2 bases, with 16 bases remaining between them. Per germline, CDR1 MNHEY and CDR2 SVGEGT. The data were taken from a study of blood T cell repertoires in COVID-19. Study background: The United States, Italy and Spain were the sources of the acute and convalescent COVID-19 samples. T cells, B-cell-depleted T cells, or PBMCs provided the cDNA or gDNA that served as material.

Per the original data handling: For nucleated cells, counts were estimated from reference gene primer amplification. TCRdb's table, derived via immunoSEQ multiplex PCR, lists solely in-frame clones and lacks some. V and J calls and clone size come straight from that table; D and trimming were deduced from the DNA. The data show around 43,000 clones, with 89% seen just once and under 25% held by the top ten. The V and J genes are TRBV6-2 or TRBV6-3 and TRBJ2-1, with a tentative D call TRBD2 (6 bases). Sequenced: peripheral blood. This TCR derives from a man aged 50 or older with active COVID-19. For the CDR3, the DNA is TGTGCCAGCAGTATTGGCGGGGCCGTAGCCTACAATGAGCAGTTCTTC. Protein product: CASSIGGAVAYNEQFF.